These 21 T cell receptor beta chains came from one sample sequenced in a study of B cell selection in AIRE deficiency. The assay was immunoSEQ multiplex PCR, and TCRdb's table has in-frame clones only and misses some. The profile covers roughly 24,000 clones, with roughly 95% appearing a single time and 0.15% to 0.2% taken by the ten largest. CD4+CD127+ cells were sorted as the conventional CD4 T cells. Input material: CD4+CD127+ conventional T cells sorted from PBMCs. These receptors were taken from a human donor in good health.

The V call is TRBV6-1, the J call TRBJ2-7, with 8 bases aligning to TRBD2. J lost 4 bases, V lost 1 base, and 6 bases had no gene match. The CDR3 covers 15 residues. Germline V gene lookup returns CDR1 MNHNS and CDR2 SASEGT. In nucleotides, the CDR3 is TGTGCCAGCAGTGAAGTAGGAGCGGGGGCGTACGAGCAGTACTTC. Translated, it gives CASSEVGAGAYEQYF.

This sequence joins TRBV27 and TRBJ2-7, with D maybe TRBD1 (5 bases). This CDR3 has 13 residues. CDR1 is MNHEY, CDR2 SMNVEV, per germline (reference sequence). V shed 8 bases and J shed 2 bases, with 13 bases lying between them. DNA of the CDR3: TGTGCCAGCGGCCGGTGGGGCGCCTACGAGCAGTACTTC. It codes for CASGRWGAYEQYF.

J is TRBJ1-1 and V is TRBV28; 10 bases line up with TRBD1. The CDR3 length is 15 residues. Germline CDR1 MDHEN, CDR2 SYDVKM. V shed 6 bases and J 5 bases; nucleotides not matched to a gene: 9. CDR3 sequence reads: CASRTPRTGGTEAFF. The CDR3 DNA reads TGTGCCAGCAGGACACCTCGGACAGGGGGGACTGAAGCTTTCTTT. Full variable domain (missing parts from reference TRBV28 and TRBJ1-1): DVKVTQSSRYLVKRTGEKVFLECVQDMDHENMFWYRQDPGLGLRLIYFSYDVKMKEKGDIPEGYSVSREKKERFSLILESASTNQTSMYLCASRTPRTGGTEAFFGQGTRLTVV.

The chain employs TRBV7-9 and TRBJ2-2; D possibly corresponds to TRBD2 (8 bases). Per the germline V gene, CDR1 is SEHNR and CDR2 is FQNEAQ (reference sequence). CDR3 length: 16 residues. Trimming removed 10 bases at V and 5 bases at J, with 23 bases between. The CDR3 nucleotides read TGTGCCACCCCGGGAGGGGGCGCGGTAGCGACCGGGGAGCTGTTTTTT. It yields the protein CATPGGGAVATGELFF.

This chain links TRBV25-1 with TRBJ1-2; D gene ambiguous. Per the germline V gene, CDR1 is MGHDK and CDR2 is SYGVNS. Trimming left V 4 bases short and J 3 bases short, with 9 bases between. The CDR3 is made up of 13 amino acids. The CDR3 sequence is CASSVVQHYGYTF. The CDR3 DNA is TGTGCCAGCAGTGTTGTACAGCACTATGGCTACACCTTC.

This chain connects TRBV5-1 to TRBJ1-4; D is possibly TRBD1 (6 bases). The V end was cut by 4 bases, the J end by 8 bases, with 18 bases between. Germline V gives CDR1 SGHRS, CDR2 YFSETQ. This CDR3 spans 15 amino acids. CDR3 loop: CASSPLPGVHEKLFF. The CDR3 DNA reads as TGCGCCAGCAGCCCTCTCCCAGGGGTACACGAAAAACTGTTTTTT.

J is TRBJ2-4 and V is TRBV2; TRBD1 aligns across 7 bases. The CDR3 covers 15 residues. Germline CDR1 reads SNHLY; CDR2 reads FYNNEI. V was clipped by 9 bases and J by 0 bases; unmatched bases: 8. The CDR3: CARGTDRVAKNIQYF. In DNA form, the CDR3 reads TGTGCCAGGGGGACAGACAGAGTAGCCAAAAACATTCAGTACTTC.

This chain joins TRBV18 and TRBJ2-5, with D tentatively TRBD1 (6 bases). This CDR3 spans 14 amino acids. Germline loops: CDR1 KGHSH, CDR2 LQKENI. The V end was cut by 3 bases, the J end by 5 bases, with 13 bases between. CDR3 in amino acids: CASSPEQGWETQYF. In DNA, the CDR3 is TGTGCCAGCTCACCGGAACAGGGTTGGGAGACCCAGTACTTC. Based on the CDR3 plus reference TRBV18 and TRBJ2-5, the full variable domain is NAGVMQNPRHLVRRRGQEARLRCSPMKGHSHVYWYRQLPEEGLKFMVYLQKENIIDESGMPKERFSAEFPKEGPSILRIQQVVRGDSAAYFCASSPEQGWETQYFGPGTRLLVL.

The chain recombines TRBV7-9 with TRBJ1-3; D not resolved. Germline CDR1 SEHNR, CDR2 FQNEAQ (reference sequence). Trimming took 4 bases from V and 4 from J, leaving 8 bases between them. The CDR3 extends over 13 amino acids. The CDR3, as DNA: TGTGCCAGCAGCTCCAGTAAAGGAAACACCATATATTTT. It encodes CASSSSKGNTIYF.

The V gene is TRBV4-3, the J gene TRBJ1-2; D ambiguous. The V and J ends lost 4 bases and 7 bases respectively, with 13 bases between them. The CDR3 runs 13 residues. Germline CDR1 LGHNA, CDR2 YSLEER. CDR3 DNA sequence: TGCGCCAGCAGCCTACGGAGGGAAATTGGCTACACCTTC. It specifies CASSLRREIGYTF.

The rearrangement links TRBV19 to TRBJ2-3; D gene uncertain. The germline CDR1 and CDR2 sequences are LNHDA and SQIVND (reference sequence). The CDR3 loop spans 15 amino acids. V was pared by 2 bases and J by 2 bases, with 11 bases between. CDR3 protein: CASSISPGPTDTQYF. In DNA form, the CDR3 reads TGTGCCAGTAGTATATCCCCCGGGCCCACAGATACGCAGTATTTT.

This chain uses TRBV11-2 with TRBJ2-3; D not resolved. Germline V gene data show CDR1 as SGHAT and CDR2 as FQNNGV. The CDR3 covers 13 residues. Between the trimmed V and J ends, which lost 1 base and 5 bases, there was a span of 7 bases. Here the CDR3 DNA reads TGTGCCAGCAGCTTAGCCCGGATAGATACGCAGTATTTT. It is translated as CASSLARIDTQYF.

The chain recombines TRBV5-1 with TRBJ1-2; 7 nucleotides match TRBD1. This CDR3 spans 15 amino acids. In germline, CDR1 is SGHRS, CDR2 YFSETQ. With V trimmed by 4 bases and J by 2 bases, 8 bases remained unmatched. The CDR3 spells CASSLGTATNYGYTF. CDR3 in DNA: TGCGCCAGCAGCCTCGGGACAGCCACAAACTATGGCTACACCTTC.

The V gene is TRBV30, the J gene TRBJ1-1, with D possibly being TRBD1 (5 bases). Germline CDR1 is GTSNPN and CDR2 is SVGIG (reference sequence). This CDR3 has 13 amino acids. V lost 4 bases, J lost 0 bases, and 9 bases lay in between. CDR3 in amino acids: CAWIPDMNTEAFF. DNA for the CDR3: TGTGCCTGGATACCGGACATGAACACTGAAGCTTTCTTT.

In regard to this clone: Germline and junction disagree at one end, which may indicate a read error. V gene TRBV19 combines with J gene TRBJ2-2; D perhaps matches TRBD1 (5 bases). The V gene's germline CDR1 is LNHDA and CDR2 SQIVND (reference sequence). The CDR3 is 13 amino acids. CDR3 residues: CASRNRNSGELFF. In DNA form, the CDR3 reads TGTGCCAGTAGGAACAGGAACTCCGGGGAGCTGTTTTTT.

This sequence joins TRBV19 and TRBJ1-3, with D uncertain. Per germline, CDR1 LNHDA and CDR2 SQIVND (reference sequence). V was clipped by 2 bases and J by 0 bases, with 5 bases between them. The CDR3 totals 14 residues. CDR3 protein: CASSILNSGNTIYF. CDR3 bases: TGTGCCAGTAGTATACTTAACTCTGGAAACACCATATATTTT.

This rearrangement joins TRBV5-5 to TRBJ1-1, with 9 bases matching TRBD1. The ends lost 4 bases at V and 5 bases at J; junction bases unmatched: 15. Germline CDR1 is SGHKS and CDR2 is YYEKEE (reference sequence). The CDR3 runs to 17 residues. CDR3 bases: TGTGCCAGCAGCCCGGGACAGGGCCTCACTGGTCGGACTGAAGCTTTCTTT. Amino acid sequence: CASSPGQGLTGRTEAFF.

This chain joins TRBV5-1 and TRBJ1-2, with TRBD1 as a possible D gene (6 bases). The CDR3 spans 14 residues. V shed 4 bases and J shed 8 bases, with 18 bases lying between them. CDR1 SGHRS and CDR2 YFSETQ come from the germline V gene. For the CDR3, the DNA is TGCGCCAGCAGCCCGGGACATAAACGGGAGGGCTACACCTTC. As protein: CASSPGHKREGYTF.

CDR3 region: CTSSQPGQGPYGYTF. The CDR3 coding sequence is TGCACCAGCAGCCAGCCGGGACAGGGACCTTATGGCTACACCTTC. The V gene is TRBV1, the J gene TRBJ1-2; the listed D gene, TRBD1, was not tested against the DNA. TRBV1 corresponds to a pseudogene. The CDR3 extends over 15 amino acids.

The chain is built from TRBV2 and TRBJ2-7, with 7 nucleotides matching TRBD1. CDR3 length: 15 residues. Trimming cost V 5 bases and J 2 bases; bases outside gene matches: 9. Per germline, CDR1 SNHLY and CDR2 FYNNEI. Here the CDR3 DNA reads TGTGCCAGCAGTTGGGGGCAGGGGGAAACCTACGAGCAGTACTTC. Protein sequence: CASSWGQGETYEQYF.

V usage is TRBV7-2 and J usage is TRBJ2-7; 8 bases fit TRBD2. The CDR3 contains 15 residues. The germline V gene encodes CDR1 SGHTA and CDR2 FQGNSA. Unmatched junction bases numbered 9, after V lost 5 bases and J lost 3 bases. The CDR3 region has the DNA TGTGCCAGCAGCCCCTCAGCGGGGGAAGGCTACGAGCAGTACTTC. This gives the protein CASSPSAGEGYEQYF.